One sample yielded the 23 T cell receptor beta chains listed below, sequenced in a study of cytomegalovirus exposure and HLA in healthy donors. 60 Vbeta and 13 Jbeta primers were used in PCR. Generated by immunoSEQ multiplex PCR, the TCRdb table keeps only in-frame clones and is missing some. The table records some 120,000 clones, about 10% of them present only once. The sequencing sample was made of PBMCs. These receptors all stem from a young woman in good health and CMV-seropositive.

This clone was picked up a small number of times. V and J are TRBV13 and TRBJ2-1; D may be TRBD2 (7 bases). The V gene lost 10 bases and the J gene lost 5 bases, with 18 bases spanning the gap. Germline loops: CDR1 PRHDT, CDR2 FYEKMQ (reference sequence). This CDR3 is 14 amino acids long. Here the CDR3 reads CATWGASGNNEQFF. The CDR3 region has the DNA TGTGCCACGTGGGGGGCTAGCGGAAACAATGAGCAGTTCTTC.

This clone came up a few times. This chain uses TRBV12-5 with TRBJ2-3, with 7 bases lining up with TRBD2. V was clipped by 2 bases and J by 3 bases; unmatched bases: 5. The CDR3 spans 15 residues. Germline CDR1 is LGHNT and CDR2 is FRNRAP. CDR3 DNA sequence: TGTGCTAGTGGTTTGCGGGTTAGCGGGACAGATACGCAGTATTTT. Its translation is CASGLRVSGTDTQYF.

J is TRBJ2-1 and V is TRBV6-1; D is perhaps TRBD2 (6 bases). The CDR3 sequence is 13 residues long. Germline CDR1 MNHNS, CDR2 SASEGT. Trimming shortened V by 6 bases and J by 5 bases, and 11 bases separated the two germline ends. CDR3 loop: CASRWGLNNEQFF. The CDR3 DNA reads as TGTGCCAGCAGGTGGGGACTCAACAATGAGCAGTTCTTC.

In this sample, this clone turned up a few times. The DNA of the CDR3 is TGTGCCAGCAGTTTTTATCTCGGACAGGGGACATTGGATGAGCAGTTCTTC. Protein product: CASSFYLGQGTLDEQFF. This chain uses TRBV28 with TRBJ2-1, with 9 bases aligning to TRBD1. Trimming took 3 bases from V and 8 from J; bases not matched to a gene: 14. Germline lookup yields CDR1 MDHEN and CDR2 SYDVKM. The CDR3 runs to 17 residues. The entire variable domain, with the rest obtained from reference TRBV28 and TRBJ2-1, is as follows: DVKVTQSSRYLVKRTGEKVFLECVQDMDHENMFWYRQDPGLGLRLIYFSYDVKMKEKGDIPEGYSVSREKKERFSLILESASTNQTSMYLCASSFYLGQGTLDEQFFGPGTRLTVL.

This clone was seen more than once but under ten times. This chain joins TRBV2 and TRBJ1-1; tentative D call: TRBD1 (5 bases). The CDR3 length is 15 residues. V gave up 6 bases and J gave up 4 bases, with 18 bases separating them. Germline CDR1 reads SNHLY; CDR2 reads FYNNEI. Here the CDR3 reads CASRYTREGVTEAFF. In DNA form, the CDR3 reads TGTGCCAGCAGATATACCAGGGAAGGGGTCACTGAAGCTTTCTTT.

The V call is TRBV12-5, the J call TRBJ2-1; possibly TRBD2 for D (6 bases). Germline V CDR1 and CDR2: LGHNT, FRNRAP. The V end was cut by 2 bases, the J end by 6 bases, with 17 bases between. CDR3 length equals 16 residues. As DNA, the CDR3 is TGTGCTAGTGGTTTGCATAAGGGCGGGACCAGCAATGAGCAGTTCTTC. This translates into CASGLHKGGTSNEQFF.

Worth noting for this clone: The junction shows a germline mismatch at one end, possibly a read error. The chain couples TRBV11-2 to TRBJ2-7; 7 nucleotides agree with TRBD1. The germline CDR1 and CDR2 sequences are SGHAT and FQNNGV. There are 14 residues in the CDR3. The CDR3 sequence: CASSSAVGGETGSF. Written as DNA, the CDR3 is TGTGCCAGCAGCTCTGCTGTTGGGGGTGAGACAGGGAGTTTC.

V usage is TRBV5-1 and J usage is TRBJ2-4; 10 bases are shared with TRBD2. The V gene's germline CDR1 is SGHRS and CDR2 YFSETQ. CDR3 size: 15 residues. J gave up 7 bases and V 4 bases, and 8 bases lay outside the gene matches. CDR3 in DNA: TGCGCCAGCAGCCCCAATAGCGGGAGGATGAACATTCAGTACTTC. It yields the protein CASSPNSGRMNIQYF.

V is TRBV15 and J is TRBJ1-1; D gene uncertain. The length of the CDR3 is 15 residues. Per the germline V gene, CDR1 is LNHNV and CDR2 is YYDKDF (reference sequence). V lost 0 bases to trimming and J lost 2 bases, with 10 bases between them. CDR3 bases: TGTGCCACCAGCAGAGATCGTGTCCTCAACACTGAAGCTTTCTTT. It encodes CATSRDRVLNTEAFF.

The sample holds a few counts of this clone. Here the CDR3 DNA reads TGTGCCAGCAGGACCGGGACTGCGGATGAGCAGTTCTTC. This encodes CASRTGTADEQFF. V is TRBV6-5 and J is TRBJ2-1; D might be TRBD2 (6 bases). Trimming stripped 6 bases from V and 8 bases from J, with 14 bases between. Germline V CDR1 and CDR2: MNHEY, SVGAGI. CDR3 length equals 13 residues.

This clone was counted between two and nine times. The chain couples TRBV28 to TRBJ1-1, with D possibly TRBD1 on 5 matching bases. Germline CDR1 reads MDHEN; CDR2 reads SYDVKM. The CDR3 consists of 15 residues. Trimming stripped 6 bases from V and 1 base from J, with 15 bases between. CDR3 loop: CASREVRGGNTEAFF. The CDR3 DNA is TGTGCCAGCAGGGAAGTGAGGGGAGGGAACACTGAAGCTTTCTTT.

The chain joins TRBV27 to TRBJ1-6; D gene unclear. This CDR3 is built from 12 residues. CDR1 is MNHEY, CDR2 SMNVEV, per germline (reference sequence). V lost 3 bases and J 10 bases, leaving 7 bases between the germline ends. CDR3 protein: CASSFEGSPLHF. The CDR3 nucleotides are TGTGCCAGCAGTTTTGAGGGATCACCCCTCCACTTT.

The chain carries TRBV7-2 and TRBJ2-1; perhaps TRBD1 as D (5 bases). Trimming left V 1 base short and J 6 bases short, with 13 bases between. The CDR3 consists of 15 residues. CDR1 is SGHTA and CDR2 is FQGNSA in the germline V gene. The CDR3 coding sequence is TGTGCCAGCAGCTTAGGCAGGGTTCTAAGCAATGAGCAGTTCTTC. Amino acids: CASSLGRVLSNEQFF. The full variable domain, with the rest looked up from reference TRBV7-2 and TRBJ2-1, is GAGVSQSPSNKVTEKGKDVELRCDPISGHTALYWYRQSLGQGLEFLIYFQGNSAPDKSGLPSDRFSAERTGGSVSTLTIQRTQQEDSAVYLCASSLGRVLSNEQFFGPGTRLTVL.

On this clone itself: Other DNA sequences in this sample translate to the same CDR3. In DNA form, the CDR3 reads TGTGCCAGCTCGCCGCGACAGGGGGATGGCTACACCTTC. This codes for CASSPRQGDGYTF. The chain uses TRBV18 and TRBJ1-2, with 9 bases that match TRBD1. This CDR3 spans 13 amino acids. V lost 6 bases to trimming and J lost 6 bases; unmatched junction nucleotides: 5. Germline CDR1 KGHSH, CDR2 LQKENI.

This chain connects TRBV18 to TRBJ1-1, with D possibly matching TRBD1 (5 bases). The V end lost 2 bases, the J end lost 10 bases, and 17 bases lay between the germline ends. Germline loops: CDR1 KGHSH, CDR2 LQKENI. This CDR3 has 14 residues. The CDR3 reads CASSPSKGPGGAFF. The CDR3 coding sequence is TGTGCCAGCTCACCATCTAAGGGTCCGGGGGGAGCTTTCTTT.

The chain uses TRBV5-6 and TRBJ1-5; 8 bases map to TRBD1. Germline values: CDR1 SGHDT, CDR2 YYEEEE. The CDR3 totals 16 residues. With V trimmed by 0 bases and J by 1 base, 3 bases remained unmatched. CDR3 protein: CASSLGTGSSNQPQHF. The CDR3 DNA sequence: TGTGCCAGCAGCTTGGGGACAGGGTCGAGCAATCAGCCCCAGCATTTT.

This clone was observed a few times. The rearrangement joins TRBV7-8 to TRBJ2-5; D possibly corresponds to TRBD2 (6 bases). CDR1 is SGHVS, CDR2 FQNEAQ, per germline. V gave up 1 base and J gave up 0 bases, with 12 bases separating them. The CDR3 has 16 amino acids. DNA of the CDR3: TGTGCCAGCAGCTTAGGGTACGGGGGACACCAAGAGACCCAGTACTTC. As protein: CASSLGYGGHQETQYF.

The sample holds many counts of this clone. The chain uses TRBV15 and TRBJ1-5; 8 nucleotides match TRBD1. The germline CDR1 and CDR2 sequences are LNHNV and YYDKDF (reference sequence). The CDR3 totals 15 residues. The J segment lost 5 bases and the V segment lost 1 base, leaving 4 bases of the junction unmatched. CDR3 region: CATSRGTGSDQPQHF. The CDR3 bases are TGTGCCACCAGCAGAGGGACAGGGAGTGATCAGCCCCAGCATTTT.

The genes are TRBV7-9 and TRBJ1-4, with D unclear. CDR3 length: 14 amino acids. Germline CDR1 and CDR2: SEHNR and FQNEAQ (reference sequence). Trimming took 3 bases from V and 1 from J, leaving 6 bases between them. The CDR3 sequence: CASSFSVTNEKLFF. For the CDR3, the DNA is TGTGCCAGCAGCTTTTCGGTAACTAATGAAAAACTGTTTTTT.

The chain carries TRBV9 and TRBJ2-1; 13 bases map to TRBD2. Germline-derived CDR1 and CDR2 are SGDLS and YYNGEE. V shed 4 bases and J 7 bases; nucleotides not matched to a gene: 11. The CDR3 spans 17 residues. The CDR3 loop is CASSHPLTSGRWNEQFF. The CDR3 nucleotides are TGTGCCAGCAGCCACCCCTTGACTAGCGGGAGGTGGAATGAGCAGTTCTTC. The whole variable domain, remainder taken from reference TRBV9 and TRBJ2-1, is DSGVTQTPKHLITATGQRVTLRCSPRSGDLSVYWYQQSLDQGLQFLIQYYNGEERAKGNILERFSAQQFPDLHSELNLSSLELGDSALYFCASSHPLTSGRWNEQFFGPGTRLTVL.

This chain links TRBV18 with TRBJ2-2; D remains unclear. Germline assignment: CDR1 KGHSH and CDR2 LQKENI. V gave up 10 bases and J gave up 6 bases, with 9 bases separating them. This CDR3 has 11 amino acids. The CDR3: CATKEAGELFF. CDR3 in DNA: TGTGCCACGAAAGAGGCCGGGGAGCTGTTTTTT.

The V gene is TRBV28, the J gene TRBJ1-1, with D maybe TRBD1 (6 bases). The CDR3 is 12 amino acids. V lost 6 bases, J lost 10 bases, and 15 bases lay in between. Germline lookup yields CDR1 MDHEN and CDR2 SYDVKM. The CDR3 DNA sequence: TGTGCCAGCAGACTAAAGGGGGTCGCAGCTTTCTTT. This gives the protein CASRLKGVAAFF.

This clone was found a few times. The chain employs TRBV6-5 and TRBJ1-5; no clear D. V lost 2 bases and J lost 3, with 8 bases in between. CDR1 and CDR2 (germline): MNHEY, SVGAGI. This CDR3 comprises 14 residues. The CDR3 region is CASSYARNNQPQHF. As DNA, the CDR3 is TGTGCCAGCAGTTACGCCAGAAACAATCAGCCCCAGCATTTT.